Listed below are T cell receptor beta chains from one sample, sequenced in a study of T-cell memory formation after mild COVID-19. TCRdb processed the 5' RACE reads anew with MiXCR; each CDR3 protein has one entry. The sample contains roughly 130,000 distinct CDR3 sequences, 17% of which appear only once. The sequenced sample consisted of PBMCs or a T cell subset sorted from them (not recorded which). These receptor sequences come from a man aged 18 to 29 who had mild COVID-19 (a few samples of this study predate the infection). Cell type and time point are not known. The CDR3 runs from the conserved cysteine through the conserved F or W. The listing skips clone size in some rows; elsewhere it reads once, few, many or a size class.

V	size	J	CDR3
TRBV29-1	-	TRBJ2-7	CSVELSSYEQYF
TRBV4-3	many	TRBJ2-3	CASSSSLLRDTQYF
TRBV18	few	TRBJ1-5	CASSLSRAAELPQHF
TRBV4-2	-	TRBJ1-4	CASSQVWATKGTGTEKLFF
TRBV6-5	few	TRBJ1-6	CASSSQGSHLHF
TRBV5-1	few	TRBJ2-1	CASSLEDEQFF
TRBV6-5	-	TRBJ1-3	CASSLGTRGNTIYF
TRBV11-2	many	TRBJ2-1	CASSLGGMARVDEQFF
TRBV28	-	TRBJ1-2	CASSSQKGLRGYTF
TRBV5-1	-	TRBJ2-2	CASSGTGNTGELFF
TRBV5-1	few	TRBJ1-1	CASSLGLRTEAFF
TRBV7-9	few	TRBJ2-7	CASSLAGTEYEQYF
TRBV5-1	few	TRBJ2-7	CASSLGGLNEQYF
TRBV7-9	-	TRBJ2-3	CASSGANGYTDTQYF
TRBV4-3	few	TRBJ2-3	CASIGCTDTQYF
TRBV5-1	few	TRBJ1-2	CASSFDRIYGYTF
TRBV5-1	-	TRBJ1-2	CASSLEGRSGYGYTF
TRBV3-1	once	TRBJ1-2	CASSPSGDNYGYTF
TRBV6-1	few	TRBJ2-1	CASSEPRAGGNEQFF
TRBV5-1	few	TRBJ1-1	CASSWGQKNTEAFF
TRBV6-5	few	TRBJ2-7	CASSDRVPTDEQYF
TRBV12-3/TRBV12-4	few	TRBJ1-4	CATAWGGTGEKLFF
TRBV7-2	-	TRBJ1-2	CASSPRLAFGYGYTF
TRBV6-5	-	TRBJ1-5	CDSSYSTDQPQHF
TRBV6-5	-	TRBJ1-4	CANDRGPRPNEKLFF
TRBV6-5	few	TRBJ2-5	CASSYRWRGLGETQYF
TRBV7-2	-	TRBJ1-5	CASSSGQFPNQPQHF
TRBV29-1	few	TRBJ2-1	CSVARYNEQFF
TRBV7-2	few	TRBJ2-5	CASSFSGLAGGGETQYF
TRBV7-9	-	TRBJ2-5	CASSFWAIQETQYF
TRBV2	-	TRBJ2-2	CASSEVRANTGELFF
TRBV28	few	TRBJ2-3	CASSPSERGFLGADTQYF
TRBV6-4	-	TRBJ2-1	CASSDATVANEQFF
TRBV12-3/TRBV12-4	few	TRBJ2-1	CASSGVAGMDEQFF
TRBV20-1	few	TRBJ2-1	CSARRTSDNEQFF
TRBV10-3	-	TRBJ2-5	CAISFREGETQYF
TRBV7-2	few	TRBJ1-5	CASSLWVNQPQHF
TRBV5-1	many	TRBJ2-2	CASSLAGELFF
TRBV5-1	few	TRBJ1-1	CASRNRELNTEAFF